This entry features one T cell receptor (beta chain) sequence. The protocol was immunoSEQ multiplex PCR, while the TCRdb copy is restricted to in-frame clones and leaves out a portion. The sample holds about 140,000 clones, 80% to 95% seen once. These data are taken from a study of T cell responses to AZD1222 COVID-19 vaccine. The CDR3 loop spans 14 amino acids. The trim removed 5 bases at V and 8 bases at J, leaving 11 bases unmatched. Germline V gene data show CDR1 as SGHVS and CDR2 as FNYEAQ. The chain combines TRBV7-6 with TRBJ1-2; 7 positions match TRBD1. The sequenced sample was peripheral blood, obtained on day 0 of AZD1222 vaccination. The clonotype comes from an adult in good health. CDR3 sequence: CASSLDRQGEGYTF. The CDR3 nucleotides are TGTGCCAGCAGCCTCGACCGACAGGGAGAGGGCTACACCTTC.